What follows are 29 T cell receptor beta chains derived from one specimen sequenced in a study of cytomegalovirus exposure and HLA in healthy donors. The repertoire was sequenced with immunoSEQ multiplex PCR; TCRdb's copy has only in-frame clones and lacks some. The repertoire has a few hundred thousand clones, roughly 83% of them found once; the top ten carry around an eighth. The sample comprised PBMCs. The receptors shown here come from a woman in her twenties or thirties in good health and CMV-seropositive.

The chain links TRBV27 to TRBJ2-1, with TRBD2 as a possible D gene (6 bases). CDR3 length: 13 residues. Deletions cut 6 bases from V and 7 bases from J, with 13 bases between. Germline V gene sequence: CDR1 MNHEY, CDR2 SMNVEV (reference sequence). The CDR3 region has the DNA TGTGCCAGCAGCCCGGGGGTTTTGAATGAGCAGTTCTTC. Its translation: CASSPGVLNEQFF.

This clone was recorded only once. The chain uses TRBV2 and TRBJ1-4, with D possibly being TRBD1 (6 bases). This CDR3 has 15 residues. Between the trimmed V and J ends, which lost 4 bases and 10 bases, there was a span of 19 bases. Germline CDR1 reads SNHLY; CDR2 reads FYNNEI. CDR3 sequence: CASSGSGLTGGKLFF. CDR3 DNA: TGTGCCAGCAGTGGATCGGGGTTGACAGGAGGAAAACTGTTTTTT.

CDR3 loop: CAKRPYRDSEAFF. CDR3 DNA sequence: TGTGCCAAGCGACCTTACCGGGACAGTGAAGCTTTCTTT. The V call is TRBV15, the J call TRBJ1-1; 7 bases are a match to TRBD1. The V and J ends lost 10 bases and 7 bases, in that order; junction bases with no gene match: 12. The germline V gene has CDR1 LNHNV and CDR2 YYDKDF (reference sequence). This CDR3 has 13 amino acids.

The chain employs TRBV15 and TRBJ1-4; 7 positions agree with TRBD1. With V trimmed by 1 base and J by 0 bases, 2 bases remained unmatched. The CDR3 spans 16 residues. The germline CDR1 and CDR2 sequences are LNHNV and YYDKDF (reference sequence). The CDR3 protein is CATSRVGTATNEKLFF. The CDR3, as DNA: TGTGCCACCAGCAGAGTGGGGACAGCAACTAATGAAAAACTGTTTTTT.

The J gene is TRBJ2-6, the V gene TRBV19, with TRBD1 matching 7 bases. V trimming: 5 bases; J trimming: 3 bases; junction bases outside the gene matches: 10. This CDR3 spans 17 amino acids. The germline V gene has CDR1 LNHDA and CDR2 SQIVND (reference sequence). This CDR3 is CASSPGVGGGGANVLTF. CDR3 coding DNA: TGTGCCAGTAGTCCCGGCGTAGGGGGCGGTGGGGCCAACGTCCTGACTTTC.

This rearrangement joins TRBV18 to TRBJ2-1; 9 bases are shared with TRBD1. This CDR3 region has 15 residues. CDR1 and CDR2 (germline): KGHSH, LQKENI. Trimming cost V 6 bases and J 6 bases; bases outside gene matches: 9. CDR3 amino acids: CASSRGTGPFNEQFF. CDR3 bases: TGTGCCAGCTCGCGCGGGACAGGGCCCTTCAATGAGCAGTTCTTC.

This chain links TRBV5-6 with TRBJ2-4; D is possibly TRBD1 or TRBD2 (5 bases each). This CDR3 has 17 residues. Germline CDR1 SGHDT, CDR2 YYEEEE. Between the trimmed V and J ends, which lost 5 bases and 0 bases, there was a span of 18 bases. The chain's CDR3 is CASRSRSTGLAKNIQYF. CDR3 in DNA: TGTGCCAGCAGGTCCCGTAGTACGGGGCTAGCCAAAAACATTCAGTACTTC.

V usage is TRBV10-1 and J usage is TRBJ1-1; D not resolved. The CDR3 is made up of 13 amino acids. Germline V gives CDR1 WNHNN, CDR2 SYGVQD (reference sequence). The germline V and J ends were trimmed by 6 bases and 1 base, with 9 bases remaining between them. The CDR3 here is CASRRDTNTEAFF. The CDR3 region has the DNA TGCGCCAGCAGGCGAGATACGAACACTGAAGCTTTCTTT.

This sequence joins TRBV6-6 and TRBJ2-5; the D gene is possibly TRBD1 (5 bases). Germline loops: CDR1 MNHNY, CDR2 SVGAGI (reference sequence). The CDR3 is 13 residues long. V was shortened by 4 bases and J by 4 bases, with 10 bases between the two germline ends. For the CDR3, the DNA is TGTGCCAGCAGTTTAGGAAGGGGAGAGACCCAGTACTTC. This sequence encodes CASSLGRGETQYF.

The chain couples TRBV11-3 to TRBJ2-3; no reliable D call. Germline-derived CDR1 and CDR2 are SGHNT and YENEEA. V lost 2 bases and J 6 bases, leaving 9 bases between the germline ends. The CDR3 has 13 residues. CDR3 sequence (DNA): TGTGCCAGCAGCTTAAGCGAGCCGGATACGCAGTATTTT. Its translation is CASSLSEPDTQYF.

The rearrangement links TRBV27 to TRBJ2-7; D call uncertain. The CDR3 has 16 amino acids. Trimming left V 4 bases short and J 3 bases short, with 19 bases between. Germline values: CDR1 MNHEY, CDR2 SMNVEV (reference sequence). CDR3 sequence reads: CASSSRATSTLYEQYF. CDR3 coding DNA: TGTGCCAGCAGTTCACGGGCAACATCTACCCTCTACGAGCAGTACTTC.

The J gene is TRBJ2-2, the V gene TRBV29-1, with D possibly TRBD2 on 5 matching bases. The V end was cut by 7 bases, the J end by 0 bases, with 15 bases between. CDR1 is SQVTM, CDR2 ANQGSEA, per germline. This CDR3 is 15 amino acids long. The CDR3 DNA reads as TGCAGCGCCCGGGGTGGGCAGACGAACACCGGGGAGCTGTTTTTT. Translation: CSARGGQTNTGELFF.

V gene TRBV9 combines with J gene TRBJ1-3; 11 bases align to TRBD1. Germline lookup yields CDR1 SGDLS and CDR2 YYNGEE. The CDR3 is 16 amino acids. The junction had 5 bases not matched to a gene; V was cut back by 3 bases and J by 3 bases. The CDR3 coding sequence is TGTGCCAGCAGCGCAAGGACAGGGGGCTATGGAAACACCATATATTTT. Its translation is CASSARTGGYGNTIYF.

CDR3 nucleotides: TGTGCCAGCAGCTTAGCCGGAGAGAACACTGAAGCTTTCTTT. It yields the protein CASSLAGENTEAFF. This chain joins TRBV11-2 and TRBJ1-1; D gene unclear. CDR3 length: 14 residues. Germline-derived CDR1 and CDR2 are SGHAT and FQNNGV. V gave up 1 base and J gave up 1 base, with 7 bases separating them.

J is TRBJ1-5 and V is TRBV7-2; D not certain. Germline loops: CDR1 SGHTA, CDR2 FQGNSA. This CDR3 contains 14 residues. Trimming cost V 2 bases and J 4 bases, with 9 bases left between them. In DNA, the CDR3 is TGTGCCAGCAGCTTATTCGCAGAGAATCAGCCCCAGCATTTT. Protein sequence: CASSLFAENQPQHF.

The J gene is TRBJ2-7, the V gene TRBV27; weak D call: TRBD1 (6 bases). The CDR3 is 14 residues long. CDR1 MNHEY and CDR2 SMNVEV come from the germline V gene (reference sequence). Trimming took off 2 bases at V and 3 bases at J, with 11 bases between the two ends. The CDR3 protein is CASSLEVRGYEQYF. CDR3 nucleotide sequence: TGTGCCAGCAGTTTAGAGGTCAGGGGCTACGAGCAGTACTTC.

This sequence joins TRBV28 and TRBJ2-7, with D tentatively TRBD1 (6 bases). Germline lookup yields CDR1 MDHEN and CDR2 SYDVKM. CDR3 length: 12 amino acids. V was shortened by 5 bases and J by 5 bases, with 10 bases between the two germline ends. The CDR3 sequence is CASSLTGNEQYF. The CDR3 DNA sequence: TGTGCCAGCAGTCTCACAGGGAACGAGCAGTACTTC.

CDR3 amino acids: CASSQARGSEKLFF. The CDR3 bases are TGCGCCAGCAGCCAAGCTCGGGGGAGCGAAAAACTGTTTTTT. V is TRBV5-1 and J is TRBJ1-4; D might be TRBD1 (5 bases). Trimming pared 4 bases from V and 8 bases from J, leaving 15 bases between. The CDR3 is made up of 14 amino acids. Germline CDR1 SGHRS, CDR2 YFSETQ.

This clone was seen only once. The chain uses TRBV7-8 and TRBJ1-5, with a tentative D call TRBD1 (5 bases). The CDR3 contains 14 residues. Germline V lookup: CDR1 SGHVS, CDR2 FQNEAQ. Deletions cut 4 bases from V and 7 bases from J, with 14 bases between. This CDR3 reads CASSSGEGRQPQHF. As DNA, the CDR3 is TGTGCCAGCAGCTCGGGGGAGGGAAGGCAGCCCCAGCATTTT. The entire variable domain, with the rest obtained from reference TRBV7-8 and TRBJ1-5, is as follows: GAGVSQSPRYKVAKRGQDVALRCDPISGHVSLFWYQQALGQGPEFLTYFQNEAQLDKSGLPSDRFFAERPEGSVSTLKIQRTQQEDSAVYLCASSSGEGRQPQHFGDGTRLSIL.

The CDR3 DNA reads TGTGCCAGCAGTGAGGTAGCCACAGATACGCAGTATTTT. It encodes CASSEVATDTQYF. J is TRBJ2-3 and V is TRBV6-4; D gene uncertain. Germline V gene lookup returns CDR1 MRHNA and CDR2 SNTAGT. The CDR3 length is 13 residues. With 3 bases removed from V and 2 bases from J, the gap between germline ends came to 6 bases.

This chain joins TRBV30 and TRBJ2-7, with no clear D. V was shortened by 0 bases and J by 3 bases, with 21 bases between the two germline ends. CDR1 and CDR2 from the germline V gene are GTSNPN and SVGIG (reference sequence). The CDR3 totals 17 residues. The CDR3 protein is CAWSVLVPGALYYEQYF. CDR3 sequence (DNA): TGTGCCTGGAGTGTACTGGTCCCGGGCGCCCTCTACTACGAGCAGTACTTC.

This chain links TRBV20-1 with TRBJ2-7; D is unclear. Germline lookup yields CDR1 DFQATT and CDR2 SNEGSKA (reference sequence). V shed 4 bases and J shed 4 bases, with 8 bases lying between them. The CDR3 runs 11 residues. CDR3 nucleotides: TGCAGTGCTAAGGAAGGGTACGAGCAGTACTTC. Its protein product is CSAKEGYEQYF.

The V call is TRBV4-1, the J call TRBJ2-7; D gene uncertain. This CDR3 has 13 residues. Trimming pared 0 bases from V and 2 bases from J, leaving 5 bases between. Germline values: CDR1 MGHRA, CDR2 YSYEKL. The CDR3 nucleotides read TGCGCCAGCAGCCAAGAAAGGACCTACGAGCAGTACTTC. It encodes CASSQERTYEQYF.

The rearrangement links TRBV30 to TRBJ2-7; D call uncertain. Germline CDR1 and CDR2: GTSNPN and SVGIG (reference sequence). The CDR3 loop spans 14 amino acids. V was pared by 3 bases and J by 4 bases, with 16 bases between. The CDR3 region is CAWSALSGLYEQYF. The CDR3 bases are TGTGCCTGGAGCGCCTTGTCGGGTTTATACGAGCAGTACTTC. Full variable domain (missing parts from reference TRBV30 and TRBJ2-7): SQTIHQWPATLVQPVGSPLSLECTVEGTSNPNLYWYRQAAGRGLQLLFYSVGIGQISSEVPQNLSASRPQDRQFILSSKKLLLSDSGFYLCAWSALSGLYEQYFGPGTRLTVT.

The V call is TRBV7-8, the J call TRBJ2-7; weak D call: TRBD1 (6 bases). V was pared by 5 bases and J by 3 bases, with 14 bases between. Germline V gene lookup returns CDR1 SGHVS and CDR2 FQNEAQ. This CDR3 contains 14 residues. The CDR3 is CASSQGQLFYEQYF. CDR3 in DNA: TGTGCCAGCAGCCAAGGACAGCTCTTCTACGAGCAGTACTTC. Supplemented by reference TRBV7-8 and TRBJ2-7, the full variable domain reads GAGVSQSPRYKVAKRGQDVALRCDPISGHVSLFWYQQALGQGPEFLTYFQNEAQLDKSGLPSDRFFAERPEGSVSTLKIQRTQQEDSAVYLCASSQGQLFYEQYFGPGTRLTVT.

This clone showed up just once. The chain links TRBV6-6 to TRBJ2-3, with no clear D. Trimming shortened V by 2 bases and J by 4 bases, and 13 bases separated the two germline ends. The CDR3 totals 15 residues. Germline-derived CDR1 and CDR2 are MNHNY and SVGAGI (reference sequence). Here the CDR3 DNA reads TGTGCCAGCAGTTACAGGACGGTCGTTGCAGATACGCAGTATTTT. Protein: CASSYRTVVADTQYF.

This clone has just a few counts. The CDR3, as DNA: TGTGCCAGCAGCGTGGGGAGGAACAATCAGCCCCAGCATTTT. Its protein product is CASSVGRNNQPQHF. The V call is TRBV9, the J call TRBJ1-5; no definite D call. The germline V gene has CDR1 SGDLS and CDR2 YYNGEE. This CDR3 spans 14 amino acids. Trimming cost V 2 bases and J 3 bases, with 9 bases left between them.

V is TRBV18 and J is TRBJ1-2; 7 bases match TRBD1. Germline CDR1 is KGHSH and CDR2 is LQKENI. The CDR3 extends over 15 amino acids. V lost 0 bases to trimming and J lost 4 bases; unmatched junction nucleotides: 5. The CDR3 nucleotides read TGTGCCAGCTCACCACCCTCGACAGGGACCTATGGCTACACCTTC. Translation gives CASSPPSTGTYGYTF.

The V and J genes are TRBV5-1 and TRBJ1-2; D not resolved. Trimming left V 5 bases short and J 7 bases short, with 12 bases between. The CDR3 is made up of 12 amino acids. CDR1 and CDR2 (germline): SGHRS, YFSETQ. The DNA of the CDR3 is TGCGCCAGCAGTCCCCTCGTCGGTGGCTACACCTTC. Translation gives CASSPLVGGYTF.